This is a list of T cell receptor beta chains from one sample in a study of cytomegalovirus exposure and HLA in healthy donors. This table comes from immunoSEQ multiplex PCR, and its TCRdb copy is limited to in-frame clones, with some not included. Its clone listing holds about 120,000 clones. The sequenced material came from PBMCs. The source of these receptors is a man aged 18-30 years in good health and CMV-seronegative. CDR3s include the opening cysteine and the closing phenylalanine or tryptophan. D genes are given only for firm matches.

CDR3: CASTREGREGYTF
DNA: TGTGCCAGCACCCGGGAGGGCAGGGAAGGCTACACCTTC
J: TRBJ1-2
V: TRBV25-1
D: .

CDR3: CASGTTGGEQYF
DNA: TGTGCCAGCGGTACGACAGGGGGCGAGCAGTACTTC
J: TRBJ2-7
V: TRBV6-6
D: TRBD1

CDR3: CASSFRGGATNEKLFF
DNA: TGTGCCAGCAGCTTTCGAGGGGGTGCAACTAATGAAAAACTGTTTTTT
J: TRBJ1-4
V: TRBV7-9
D: .

CDR3: CASSRTGGSKQPQHF
DNA: TGTGCCAGCAGCCGTACAGGGGGCTCGAAACAGCCCCAGCATTTT
J: TRBJ1-5
V: TRBV7-9
D: TRBD1

CDR3: CASSEYVRGSQYF
DNA: TGTGCCAGCAGTGAATATGTCCGGGGGTCACAGTACTTC
J: TRBJ2-7
V: TRBV25-1
D: .

CDR3: CASSIGRGGDYNEQFF
DNA: TGTGCCAGTAGTATAGGTCGGGGGGGGGATTACAATGAGCAGTTCTTC
J: TRBJ2-1
V: TRBV19
D: TRBD2

CDR3: CASSSQLALSSYNEQFF
DNA: TGTGCCAGCAGCTCCCAACTAGCGCTGAGCTCCTACAATGAGCAGTTCTTC
J: TRBJ2-1
V: TRBV7-2
D: TRBD2

CDR3: CASSPLDRTRNQPQHF
DNA: TGTGCCAGCAGTCCCTTGGACAGGACCAGGAATCAGCCCCAGCATTTT
J: TRBJ1-5
V: TRBV6-6
D: TRBD1

CDR3: CASSPPFREAFF
DNA: TGTGCCAGCAGCCCTCCGTTCCGGGAAGCTTTCTTT
J: TRBJ1-1
V: TRBV7-2
D: .

CDR3: CAISESSDSTDTQYF
DNA: TGTGCCATCAGTGAGTCCTCAGACTCCACAGATACGCAGTATTTT
J: TRBJ2-3
V: TRBV10-3
D: .

CDR3: CASSPRRTDMNTEAFF
DNA: TGTGCCAGCAGCCCCCGCCGAACGGACATGAACACTGAAGCTTTCTTT
J: TRBJ1-1
V: TRBV9
D: .

CDR3: CASSEGLDEQFF
DNA: TGCGCCAGCTCTGAGGGCTTGGATGAGCAGTTCTTC
J: TRBJ2-1
V: TRBV10-2
D: .

CDR3: CASSHRQDLTDTQYF
DNA: TGTGCCAGCAGCCATAGACAGGATCTCACAGATACGCAGTATTTT
J: TRBJ2-3
V: TRBV28
D: .

CDR3: CASSSRQTTDTQYF
DNA: TGTGCCAGCAGCTCTAGACAGACCACAGATACGCAGTATTTT
J: TRBJ2-3
V: TRBV7-2
D: .

CDR3: CASSVGDSNQPQHF
DNA: TGTGCCAGCAGCGTAGGAGATAGCAATCAGCCCCAGCATTTT
J: TRBJ1-5
V: TRBV9
D: .

CDR3: CASSFPSSYEQYF
DNA: TGTGCCAGCAGCTTCCCTAGTTCCTACGAGCAGTACTTC
J: TRBJ2-7
V: TRBV5-6
D: .

CDR3: CASKYRGEGETQYF
DNA: TGTGCCAGCAAATACAGGGGCGAGGGAGAGACCCAGTACTTC
J: TRBJ2-5
V: TRBV14
D: TRBD1

CDR3: CASSSIPQAHYGYTF
DNA: TGTGCCAGCAGTTCCATCCCACAGGCCCACTATGGCTACACCTTC
J: TRBJ1-2
V: TRBV28
D: .

CDR3: CASSLYQTQGETQYF
DNA: TGTGCCAGCAGTTTGTATCAGACGCAGGGGGAGACCCAGTACTTC
J: TRBJ2-5
V: TRBV28
D: .

CDR3: CASSVAVMNTEAFF
DNA: TGTGCCAGCAGCGTAGCGGTCATGAACACTGAAGCTTTCTTT
J: TRBJ1-1
V: TRBV9
D: .

CDR3: CASRLAGASWNEQFF
DNA: TGTGCCAGTAGACTAGCGGGAGCCTCGTGGAATGAGCAGTTCTTC
J: TRBJ2-1
V: TRBV19
D: TRBD2

CDR3: CASSWTGDDGYTF
DNA: TGTGCCAGCTCATGGACAGGGGATGATGGCTACACCTTC
J: TRBJ1-2
V: TRBV18
D: TRBD1